Shown below are 14 T cell receptor beta chains from a single sample sequenced in a study of tumor-infiltrating lymphocytes in primary liver carcinoma. Unsorted bulk tissue (about 20-32 mg) underwent RNA and DNA co-extraction. The input was 450 to 550 ng total RNA; TCR beta cDNA was made from it with a constant-region primer. TCR beta libraries came from three nested multiplex PCR rounds using slightly modified ARM-PCR. The opening two PCR rounds, 10 cycles each, paired TRBV1-TRBV30 forward primers with a C-beta reverse primer. TCRdb re-called the multiplex PCR reads through MiXCR, storing one row per CDR3 protein. In the table there are over 95,000 distinct CDR3 sequences, almost 70% of which are singletons. Sample: liver tumor tissue from sampling region 5. The sample's subset: tumor region T5, tumor centre. These receptors were collected from a woman aged 55-70 years with primary liver carcinoma and hepatitis B virus infection.

A remark on this clonotype: An end of the junction does not agree with germline; a read error may underlie this. The gene calls are TRBV28 and TRBJ1-5, with D unclear. The CDR3 runs 14 residues. CDR1 and CDR2 from the germline V gene are MDHEN and SYDVKM. The CDR3 is CASGLTTSRWPQHF. DNA for the CDR3: TGTGCCAGCGGTTTAACGACTAGTAGGTGGCCCCAGCATTTT.

This clonotype has only one observation. A much larger clone lies one base from this, so it may be a read error. The chain uses TRBV30 and TRBJ2-3; no firm D call. Germline assignment: CDR1 GTSNPN and CDR2 SVGIG (reference sequence). The CDR3 runs to 12 residues. V lost 2 bases, J lost 4 bases, and 7 bases lay in between. The CDR3 sequence: CAWSPSADTQYF. The DNA of the CDR3 is TGTGCCTGGAGTCCGAGTGCAGATACGCAGTATTTT.

With regard to this clonotype: It may be a read error: a sequence one base away is much more abundant. This sequence joins TRBV30 and TRBJ2-1; D is undetermined. Germline V gene sequence: CDR1 GTSNPN, CDR2 SVGIG (reference sequence). The CDR3 length is 11 residues. CDR3 residues: CTWSVNNEQFF. CDR3 nucleotide sequence: TGTACCTGGAGTGTAAACAATGAGCAGTTCTTC.

The sample holds a few counts of this clonotype. This sequence joins TRBV28 and TRBJ2-2, with D uncertain. CDR1 and CDR2 from the germline V gene are MDHEN and SYDVKM. CDR3 size: 12 residues. V shed 3 bases and J shed 4 bases, with 3 bases lying between them. The CDR3 loop is CASSLITGELFF. DNA of the CDR3: TGTGCCAGCAGTTTGATCACCGGGGAGCTGTTTTTT.

This clonotype was counted many times. This sequence joins TRBV12-3 or TRBV12-4 and TRBJ2-1; the D call may be TRBD1 or TRBD2 (5 bases each). CDR3 length: 15 amino acids. Trimming left V 1 base short and J 7 bases short, with 14 bases between. CDR3 sequence (DNA): TGTGCCAGCAGTTTAGGCCCCCAGGGCGGGAATGAGCAGTTCTTC. Amino acids: CASSLGPQGGNEQFF.

The table lists this clonotype with a count of one. At one end, the junction sequence differs from germline, possibly due to a read error. V is TRBV7-9 and J is TRBJ2-1, with D maybe TRBD2 (6 bases). CDR3 length equals 15 residues. CDR1 is SEHNR and CDR2 is FQNEAQ in the germline V gene (reference sequence). CDR3: CDSSLSGASYNEQFF. In nucleotides, the CDR3 is TGTGACAGCAGCTTATCGGGAGCCTCCTACAATGAGCAGTTCTTT.

Only one count was recorded for this clonotype. A junction end diverges from the germline sequence, so it may reflect a read error. The chain has TRBV6-1 and TRBJ2-7; D gene ambiguous. Germline assignment: CDR1 MNHNS and CDR2 SASEGT. The CDR3 loop spans 14 amino acids. CDR3 DNA: TGTGCCGGCAGTGAATTCCAGGAAAACTACGAGCAGTACTTC. This translates into CAGSEFQENYEQYF.

Many counts were recorded for this clonotype. The chain uses TRBV7-8 and TRBJ2-7, with a weak D call TRBD1 (5 bases). Trimming shortened V by 1 base and J by 4 bases, and 14 bases separated the two germline ends. The CDR3 sequence is 15 residues long. Germline lookup yields CDR1 SGHVS and CDR2 FQNEAQ. Written as DNA, the CDR3 is TGTGCCAGCAGCTTAGGTCAGGGTAATGTTTACGAGCAGTACTTC. Protein sequence: CASSLGQGNVYEQYF.

On this clonotype: A much larger clone is a single base away; this may be a read error. This chain links TRBV5-5 with TRBJ2-7; D not resolved. The germline V gene encodes CDR1 SGHKS and CDR2 YYEKEE (reference sequence). CDR3 length: 12 amino acids. The CDR3 nucleotides read TGTGTCAGCAGCCAAACCTCCTACGAGCAGTACTTC. Amino acids: CVSSQTSYEQYF.

Points on this clonotype: A read error may be the cause here, since a much bigger clone is one base away. The chain combines TRBV10-3 with TRBJ1-2, with 10 bases that match TRBD1. Germline loops: CDR1 ENHRY, CDR2 SYGVKD. The V and J ends lost 8 bases and 7 bases, in that order; junction bases with no gene match: 7. The CDR3 extends over 13 amino acids. The CDR3 protein is CAILGTGACGYTF. DNA for the CDR3: TGTGCCATCCTCGGGACAGGGGCCTGTGGCTACACCTTC.

The rearrangement links TRBV11-2 to TRBJ2-1, with D uncertain. V was trimmed by 4 bases and J by 5 bases, leaving 12 bases between them. This CDR3 region has 14 residues. Germline CDR1 is SGHAT and CDR2 is FQNNGV. DNA of the CDR3: TGTGCCAGCAGCTGTGGGCCAGCCGACAATGAGCAGTTCTTC. Its translation: CASSCGPADNEQFF. The full variable domain, in which reference TRBV11-2 and TRBJ2-1 provide the parts outside the CDR3, is EAGVAQSPRYKIIEKRQSVAFWCNPISGHATLYWYQQILGQGPKLLIQFQNNGVVDDSQLPKDRFSAERLKGVDSTLKIQPAKLEDSAVYLCASSCGPADNEQFFGPGTRLTVL.

In the case of this clonotype: One end of the junction is discordant with germline, which a read error may explain. The gene calls are TRBV11-3 and TRBJ2-1; D is possibly TRBD1 or TRBD2 (6 bases each). CDR1 is SGHNT, CDR2 YENEEA, per germline. The CDR3 loop spans 13 amino acids. CDR3 in DNA: TGTGTCAGCAATGCCGGGGGCTACAATGCGCAGTTCTTC. It specifies CVSNAGGYNAQFF.

This clonotype was seen only once. The V gene is TRBV2, the J gene TRBJ1-5, with no clear D. The germline V and J ends were trimmed by 4 bases and 7 bases, with 14 bases remaining between them. Germline V lookup: CDR1 SNHLY, CDR2 FYNNEI. This CDR3 comprises 14 residues. The CDR3 bases are TGTGCCAGCAGTGTAGCGCGGGGAGGACAGCCCCAGCATTTT. Translated: CASSVARGGQPQHF.

As regards this clonotype: Sequence at one end of the junction differs from germline and may be a read error. The CDR3 DNA reads as TGCGCCAGCAGCTTGGGGATCACCAGAGGGGAGAGTGAAAAACTCTTTTTT. It is translated as CASSLGITRGESEKLFF. The chain combines TRBV5-1 with TRBJ1-4; possibly TRBD1 for D (5 bases). Germline CDR1 SGHRS, CDR2 YFSETQ. This CDR3 is 17 amino acids long.